This TCR beta chain was documented in a study of OX40 agonist ivuxolimab in advanced cancers. Study summary: Partial responses occurred in Three dose-escalation patients, one with hepatocellular carcinoma and two with cutaneous melanoma.

Study-level findings and limits: Compared with others, partial responders at 0.1-3.0 mg/kg displayed clonal expansion among the lowest. In the expanded peripheral T cells, antigen specificity was never determined.

At cycle 4 day 1, cycle 7 day 1, and baseline, blood was sampled. This clone was counted once. Its specificity is not known. The table came from immunoSEQ multiplex PCR; TCRdb's copy has only in-frame clones and leaves some out. Altogether some 22,000 clones are present, about 87% being singletons, with the ten largest covering approximately 9.6%. This CDR3 comprises 15 residues. CDR1 MDHEN and CDR2 SYDVKM come from the germline V gene. V dropped 6 bases and J dropped 3 bases, with 15 bases sitting between them. This chain links TRBV28 with TRBJ1-5; possible D gene TRBD1, 6 bases. This receptor was obtained from an adult with an advanced solid tumor such as melanoma, head and neck, liver or kidney cancer. The specimen comprised CD4+ or CD8+ T cells sorted from blood, sampled in a trial of the OX40 agonist ivuxolimab. The CDR3 bases are TGTGCCAGCAGCTCCCCCGGGACATCCAATCAGCCCCAGCATTTT. It is translated as CASSSPGTSNQPQHF.